This T cell receptor beta chain was recovered during a study of control samples from healthy donors and cancer patients. Of note for this clone: This same CDR3 is encoded by further DNA sequences in the sample.

The CDR3 loop spans 11 amino acids. Between the trimmed V and J ends, which lost 0 bases and 5 bases, there was a span of 1 base. Clones were read by immunoSEQ multiplex PCR, and TCRdb kept only the in-frame ones, dropping some. The table has 90,000 to 100,000 clones, roughly four fifths seen once. This chain joins TRBV12-3 or TRBV12-4 and TRBJ2-5; unclear D gene. This receptor was taken from a man aged 55 to 70 in good health. The sample was blood. CDR3 nucleotide sequence: TGTGCCAGCAGTTTAGCGGAGACCCAGTACTTC. It codes for CASSLAETQYF.